Following are 31 T cell receptor beta chains from one sample sequenced in a study of OX40 agonist ivuxolimab in advanced cancers. TCRdb's copy holds only in-frame clones and misses some; the assay was immunoSEQ multiplex PCR. This repertoire shows 80,000 to 100,000 clones, around 86% found once; its top ten account for just over 0.3%. Sequencing was performed on CD4+ or CD8+ T cells sorted from blood, taken in a trial of the OX40 agonist ivuxolimab. These receptors originate from an adult with an advanced solid tumor such as melanoma, head and neck, liver or kidney cancer.

This clone was detected only once. The chain carries TRBV6-4 and TRBJ1-5; D gene uncertain. With 3 bases removed from V and 4 bases from J, the gap between germline ends came to 13 bases. The CDR3 consists of 15 residues. Per the germline V gene, CDR1 is MRHNA and CDR2 is SNTAGT. CDR3 region: CASSESGLANQPQHF. CDR3 bases: TGTGCCAGCAGTGAGTCTGGACTGGCGAATCAGCCCCAGCATTTT.

This chain joins TRBV2 and TRBJ2-5; D possibly matches TRBD1 or TRBD2 (5 bases each). This CDR3 contains 11 residues. The V end lost 7 bases, the J end lost 5 bases, and 8 bases lay between the germline ends. Germline CDR1 is SNHLY and CDR2 is FYNNEI. The CDR3 protein is CASNGDETQYF. DNA for the CDR3: TGTGCCAGCAACGGGGACGAGACCCAGTACTTC.

The CDR3 bases are TGTGCCAGCAGTTCCCCCCCGCAGGGGGTCTACGAGCAGTACTTC. Protein: CASSSPPQGVYEQYF. V and J are TRBV27 and TRBJ2-7; 7 bases map to TRBD1. V was clipped by 4 bases and J by 3 bases; unmatched bases: 9. This CDR3 region has 15 residues. Germline loops: CDR1 MNHEY, CDR2 SMNVEV (reference sequence).

The rearrangement joins TRBV7-3 to TRBJ1-2, with 10 nucleotides matching TRBD1. V shed 5 bases and J 2 bases; nucleotides not matched to a gene: 8. The CDR3 is 16 amino acids. From germline, CDR1 is SGHTA and CDR2 FQGTGA. As DNA, the CDR3 is TGTGCCAGCAGCCCAAAGCCGGGACAGGGGAACTATGGCTACACCTTC. This translates into CASSPKPGQGNYGYTF.

The chain has TRBV10-1 and TRBJ1-2; D is perhaps TRBD1 (5 bases). V was shortened by 5 bases and J by 4 bases, with 14 bases between the two germline ends. The CDR3 has 14 amino acids. Germline CDR1 WNHNN, CDR2 SYGVQD (reference sequence). The CDR3 region is CASSSDTIGYGYTF. DNA of the CDR3: TGCGCCAGCAGTTCGGACACCATCGGCTATGGCTACACCTTC.

The genes are TRBV27 and TRBJ2-2, with 12 bases aligning to TRBD1. CDR3 length: 19 residues. J lost 5 bases, V lost 1 base, and 11 bases had no gene match. Per the germline V gene, CDR1 is MNHEY and CDR2 is SMNVEV (reference sequence). CDR3 loop: CASSLYPKGQGARTGELFF. As DNA, the CDR3 is TGTGCCAGCAGTTTATATCCCAAGGGACAGGGGGCAAGAACCGGGGAGCTGTTTTTT.

The chain joins TRBV19 to TRBJ1-5; 10 bases are a match to TRBD1. The CDR3 runs 13 residues. The V gene end was trimmed by 7 bases and the J gene end by 6 bases; junction bases not matched to a gene: 3. The germline V gene encodes CDR1 LNHDA and CDR2 SQIVND (reference sequence). The CDR3 DNA reads TGTGCCAGTATGGGACAGGGGAGTCAGCCCCAGCATTTT. The encoded protein is CASMGQGSQPQHF.

This clone was picked up one time. The chain couples TRBV7-3 to TRBJ2-1; the D is unclear. Per the germline V gene, CDR1 is SGHTA and CDR2 is FQGTGA. CDR3 length: 17 residues. Trimming cost V 0 bases and J 0 bases, with 12 bases left between them. CDR3 DNA: TGTGCCAGCAGCTTAACGGGCGGAAGTCCCTCCTACAATGAGCAGTTCTTC. Amino acid sequence: CASSLTGGSPSYNEQFF.

J is TRBJ2-5 and V is TRBV9; D might be TRBD2 (5 bases). The V gene's germline CDR1 is SGDLS and CDR2 YYNGEE. V lost 1 base and J 5 bases, leaving 15 bases between the germline ends. This CDR3 has 15 residues. The CDR3 DNA sequence: TGTGCCAGCAGCGTAATGGGGAGTGGACGGGAGACCCAGTACTTC. It codes for CASSVMGSGRETQYF.

V gene TRBV5-1 combines with J gene TRBJ1-5; D gene ambiguous. This CDR3 is built from 17 residues. CDR1 is SGHRS, CDR2 YFSETQ, per germline. Trimming removed 4 bases from V and 2 bases from J, with 19 bases in between. The CDR3 DNA sequence: TGCGCCAGCAGCCCAGATGGAGGGCGAGGCGGCAATCAGCCCCAGCATTTT. This gives the protein CASSPDGGRGGNQPQHF. The whole variable domain, filled in from reference TRBV5-1 and TRBJ1-5, reads KAGVTQTPRYLIKTRGQQVTLSCSPISGHRSVSWYQQTPGQGLQFLFEYFSETQRNKGNFPGRFSGRQFSNSRSEMNVSTLELGDSALYLCASSPDGGRGGNQPQHFGDGTRLSIL.

The chain employs TRBV7-2 and TRBJ2-7; possible D gene TRBD1, 5 bases. Trimming left V 4 bases short and J 2 bases short, with 21 bases between. CDR1 and CDR2 from the germline V gene are SGHTA and FQGNSA. The CDR3 loop spans 17 amino acids. As DNA, the CDR3 is TGTGCCAGCAGCTCTACTATAGACAGCCTTCGGGCCTACGAGCAGTACTTC. It translates to CASSSTIDSLRAYEQYF.

The chain has TRBV18 and TRBJ2-3, with 8 bases lining up with TRBD2. The CDR3 covers 16 residues. V trimming: 3 bases; J trimming: 0 bases; junction bases outside the gene matches: 5. Germline V gives CDR1 KGHSH, CDR2 LQKENI. This chain's CDR3 is CASSPQGLVSTDTQYF. CDR3 coding DNA: TGTGCCAGCTCACCCCAGGGACTAGTTAGCACAGATACGCAGTATTTT.

The V and J genes are TRBV6-1 and TRBJ2-2; possibly TRBD1 for D (6 bases). Trimming took off 6 bases at V and 9 bases at J, with 11 bases between the two ends. The CDR3 sequence is 12 residues long. Germline V gene data show CDR1 as MNHNS and CDR2 as SASEGT. CDR3 sequence reads: CASSLTGWELFF. CDR3 nucleotides: TGTGCCAGCAGCCTCACAGGGTGGGAGCTGTTTTTT.

This chain links TRBV6-5 with TRBJ1-6, with TRBD1 identical over 9 bases. The CDR3 is 14 amino acids. Per germline, CDR1 MNHEY and CDR2 SVGAGI. V lost 7 bases to trimming and J lost 7 bases; unmatched junction nucleotides: 5. The CDR3 protein is CASTLDRGNSPLHF. The CDR3 coding sequence is TGTGCCAGCACTCTCGACAGGGGGAATTCACCCCTCCACTTT.

This clone was observed a few times. The V call is TRBV14, the J call TRBJ1-1; maybe TRBD1 (6 bases). Germline CDR1 reads SGHDN; CDR2 reads FVKESK. The V and J ends lost 0 bases and 4 bases respectively, with 6 bases between them. This CDR3 comprises 13 residues. The CDR3 spells CASSQETGTEAFF. CDR3 nucleotides: TGTGCCAGCAGCCAAGAGACAGGCACTGAAGCTTTCTTT.

CDR3 coding DNA: TGTGCCAGTACACCTGAGGGCAGGGGAGGCAATCAGCCCCAGCATTTT. Amino acid sequence: CASTPEGRGGNQPQHF. J is TRBJ1-5 and V is TRBV19; D perhaps matches TRBD1 (6 bases). The V end was cut by 7 bases, the J end by 2 bases, with 18 bases between. CDR1 and CDR2 from the germline V gene are LNHDA and SQIVND (reference sequence). The CDR3 is made up of 16 amino acids.

This chain links TRBV2 with TRBJ2-5, with D perhaps given as TRBD1 or TRBD2 (7 bases each). CDR3 length: 14 residues. The germline V and J ends were trimmed by 10 bases and 5 bases, with 20 bases remaining between them. Germline CDR1 and CDR2: SNHLY and FYNNEI. For the CDR3, the DNA is TGTGCCACAGGGGGGGCGGGGGCCGCGGAGACCCAGTACTTC. This gives the protein CATGGAGAAETQYF.

CDR3 nucleotide sequence: TGTGCCAGCAGTCTTCCGGATTATGGCTACACCTTC. The encoded protein is CASSLPDYGYTF. The chain carries TRBV6-1 and TRBJ1-2, with D unresolved. The CDR3 has 12 residues. Trimming removed 5 bases from V and 5 bases from J, with 9 bases in between. Germline V CDR1 and CDR2: MNHNS, SASEGT.

The V call is TRBV7-9, the J call TRBJ2-1; the match to TRBD1 covers 8 bases. The CDR3 length is 12 residues. Germline V CDR1 and CDR2: SEHNR, FQNEAQ (reference sequence). Trimming at V came to 5 bases and at J to 8 bases, leaving 2 bases not matched to a gene. The CDR3 nucleotides read TGTGCCAGCAGCGCGACAGGGGATGAGCAGTTCTTC. This gives the protein CASSATGDEQFF.

The chain joins TRBV6-1 to TRBJ1-1; weak D call: TRBD1 (5 bases). Trimming shortened V by 4 bases and J by 10 bases, and 13 bases separated the two germline ends. Germline values: CDR1 MNHNS, CDR2 SASEGT. The CDR3 runs 12 residues. The CDR3 loop is CASSVPGGVAFF. DNA of the CDR3: TGTGCCAGCAGTGTCCCTGGGGGGGTAGCTTTCTTT.

This chain connects TRBV29-1 to TRBJ2-3; D remains ambiguous. With 6 bases removed from V and 0 bases from J, the gap between germline ends came to 10 bases. Germline V gene data show CDR1 as SQVTM and CDR2 as ANQGSEA. The CDR3 loop spans 13 amino acids. The CDR3: CSVELHSTDTQYF. Written as DNA, the CDR3 is TGCAGCGTCGAGTTACATAGCACAGATACGCAGTATTTT.

The chain combines TRBV7-9 with TRBJ2-7, with 13 bases fitting TRBD2. The CDR3 extends over 16 amino acids. In germline, CDR1 is SEHNR, CDR2 FQNEAQ (reference sequence). V trimming: 2 bases; J trimming: 5 bases; junction bases outside the gene matches: 6. The CDR3 spells CASSLTTSGGADEQYF. The CDR3 coding sequence is TGTGCCAGCAGCTTAACCACTAGCGGGGGGGCCGACGAGCAGTACTTC.

J is TRBJ1-6 and V is TRBV6-5; 10 bases map to TRBD1. The length of the CDR3 is 14 residues. Germline lookup yields CDR1 MNHEY and CDR2 SVGAGI. The trim removed 6 bases at V and 9 bases at J, leaving 5 bases unmatched. The CDR3 sequence is CASRAGQGGSPLHF. CDR3 nucleotide sequence: TGTGCCAGCAGGGCCGGACAGGGGGGTTCACCCCTCCACTTT.

This chain uses TRBV30 with TRBJ1-4, with D possibly TRBD1 on 5 matching bases. CDR3 length: 14 amino acids. Germline V CDR1 and CDR2: GTSNPN, SVGIG (reference sequence). V was cut by 2 bases and J by 9 bases, with 16 bases left in between. CDR3 nucleotides: TGTGCCTGGAGTTACGCGGGACTGCAAAAAAAACTGTTTTTT. Translated, it gives CAWSYAGLQKKLFF.

The J gene is TRBJ1-1, the V gene TRBV27; 11 positions agree with TRBD1. CDR1 and CDR2 (germline): MNHEY, SMNVEV (reference sequence). The CDR3 contains 15 residues. The V and J ends lost 6 bases and 1 base, in that order; junction bases with no gene match: 4. The CDR3 DNA follows: TGTGCCAGCAGACCGGGACAGGGGGGGAACACTGAAGCTTTCTTT. Amino acids: CASRPGQGGNTEAFF.

This clone has just one count. The genes are TRBV27 and TRBJ2-5; TRBD2 matches 14 bases. Unmatched junction bases numbered 6, after V lost 6 bases and J lost 6 bases. The CDR3 runs 15 residues. Germline V gene lookup returns CDR1 MNHEY and CDR2 SMNVEV (reference sequence). The chain's CDR3 is CASRQTSGGAQTQYF. The CDR3 DNA reads TGTGCCAGCAGACAGACTAGCGGGGGGGCGCAGACCCAGTACTTC.

This chain uses TRBV19 with TRBJ2-5; D gene ambiguous. The length of the CDR3 is 12 residues. The germline CDR1 and CDR2 sequences are LNHDA and SQIVND (reference sequence). The ends were cut back, 0 bases at V and 7 bases at J, with 6 bases in the middle. As DNA, the CDR3 is TGTGCCAGTAGTATAGAAGGGATGACCCAGTACTTC. Its protein product is CASSIEGMTQYF.

This clone showed up just once. Other DNA sequences in the sample encode the same CDR3. V gene TRBV15 combines with J gene TRBJ2-7, with 8 bases that match TRBD1. V lost 0 bases and J lost 3; bases outside the gene matches: 7. This CDR3 is built from 16 residues. The germline gives CDR1 LNHNV, CDR2 YYDKDF (reference sequence). The CDR3 is CATSREIPGQGYEQYF. The DNA of the CDR3 is TGTGCCACCAGCAGAGAAATACCAGGACAGGGCTACGAGCAGTACTTC. Using reference TRBV15 and TRBJ2-7 for the parts outside the CDR3, the full variable domain is DAMVIQNPRYQVTQFGKPVTLSCSQTLNHNVMYWYQQKSSQAPKLLFHYYDKDFNNEADTPDNFQSRRPNTSFCFLDIRSPGLGDTAMYLCATSREIPGQGYEQYFGPGTRLTVT.

The chain is built from TRBV19 and TRBJ1-2, with D possibly TRBD1 on 5 matching bases. The CDR3 is made up of 15 amino acids. Germline V CDR1 and CDR2: LNHDA, SQIVND (reference sequence). Trimming left V 9 bases short and J 4 bases short, with 21 bases between. The CDR3 is CASRDRNRSGYGYTF. CDR3 in DNA: TGTGCCAGCCGGGACCGAAACCGTAGCGGCTATGGCTACACCTTC.

The chain employs TRBV10-2 and TRBJ2-7; the match to TRBD2 covers 11 bases. CDR1 and CDR2 from the germline V gene are WSHSY and SAAADI. The V gene end was trimmed by 5 bases and the J gene end by 1 base; junction bases not matched to a gene: 4. The CDR3 runs to 15 residues. The DNA of the CDR3 is TGCGCCAGCAGTCCTACTAGCGGGGGATCCTACGAGCAGTACTTC. Its protein is CASSPTSGGSYEQYF.

This chain uses TRBV19 with TRBJ1-1; possible D gene TRBD1, 5 bases. CDR1 and CDR2 from the germline V gene are LNHDA and SQIVND (reference sequence). V lost 0 bases to trimming and J lost 5 bases, with 13 bases between them. The CDR3 has 15 amino acids. Written as DNA, the CDR3 is TGTGCCAGTAGTATAGAAGTCAGGGTAACAACTGAAGCTTTCTTT. It is translated as CASSIEVRVTTEAFF.